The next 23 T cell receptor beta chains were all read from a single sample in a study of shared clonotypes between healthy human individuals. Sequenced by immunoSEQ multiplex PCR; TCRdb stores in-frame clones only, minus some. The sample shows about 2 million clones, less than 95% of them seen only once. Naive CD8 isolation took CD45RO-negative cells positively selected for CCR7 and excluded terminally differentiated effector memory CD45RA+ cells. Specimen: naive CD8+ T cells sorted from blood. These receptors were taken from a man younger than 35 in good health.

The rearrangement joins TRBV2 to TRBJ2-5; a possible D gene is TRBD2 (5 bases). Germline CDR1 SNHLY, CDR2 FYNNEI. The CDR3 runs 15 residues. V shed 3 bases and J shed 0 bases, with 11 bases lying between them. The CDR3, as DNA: TGTGCCAGCAGTGAGGCCCCGGGGAACCAAGAGACCCAGTACTTC. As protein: CASSEAPGNQETQYF. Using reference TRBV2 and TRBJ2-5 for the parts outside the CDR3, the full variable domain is EPEVTQTPSHQVTQMGQEVILRCVPISNHLYFYWYRQILGQKVEFLVSFYNNEISEKSEIFDDQFSVERPDGSNFTLKIRSTKLEDSAMYFCASSEAPGNQETQYFGPGTRLLVL.

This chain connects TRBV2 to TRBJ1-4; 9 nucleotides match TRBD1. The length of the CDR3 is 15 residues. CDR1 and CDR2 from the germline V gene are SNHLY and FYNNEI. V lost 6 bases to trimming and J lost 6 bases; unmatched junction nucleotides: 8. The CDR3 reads CASSDGTGRDEKLFF. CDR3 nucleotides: TGTGCCAGCAGCGATGGGACAGGGAGGGATGAAAAACTGTTTTTT.

The CDR3 here is CASSSHQRGLYNEQFF. In DNA, the CDR3 is TGTGCCAGCAGTTCCCACCAGCGGGGGTTATACAATGAGCAGTTCTTC. This chain links TRBV27 with TRBJ2-1, with 8 positions matching TRBD2. The CDR3 is 16 amino acids. Germline CDR1 and CDR2: MNHEY and SMNVEV (reference sequence). Trimming took 4 bases from V and 4 from J; bases not matched to a gene: 9.

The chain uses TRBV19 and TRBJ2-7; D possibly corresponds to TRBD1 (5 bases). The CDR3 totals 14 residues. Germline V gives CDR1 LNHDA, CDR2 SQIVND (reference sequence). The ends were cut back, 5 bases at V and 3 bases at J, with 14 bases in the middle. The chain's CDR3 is CASSVDISHYEQYF. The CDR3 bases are TGTGCCAGTAGTGTGGACATCTCCCACTACGAGCAGTACTTC.

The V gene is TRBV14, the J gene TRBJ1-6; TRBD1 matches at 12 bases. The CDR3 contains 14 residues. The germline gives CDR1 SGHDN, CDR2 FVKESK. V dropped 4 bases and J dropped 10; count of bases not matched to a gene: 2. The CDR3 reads CASSRDRGLSPLHF. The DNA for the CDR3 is TGTGCCAGCAGCCGGGACAGGGGGCTATCACCCCTCCACTTT.

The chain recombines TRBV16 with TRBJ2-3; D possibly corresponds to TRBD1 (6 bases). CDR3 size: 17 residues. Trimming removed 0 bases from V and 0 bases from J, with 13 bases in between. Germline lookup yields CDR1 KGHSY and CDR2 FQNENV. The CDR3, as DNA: TGTGCCAGCAGCCAATCCGGACAGCCAGATAGCACAGATACGCAGTATTTT. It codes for CASSQSGQPDSTDTQYF. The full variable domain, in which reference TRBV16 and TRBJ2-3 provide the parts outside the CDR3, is GEEVAQTPKHLVRGEGQKAKLYCAPIKGHSYVFWYQQVLKNEFKFLISFQNENVFDETGMPKERFSAKCLPNSPCSLEIQATKLEDSAVYFCASSQSGQPDSTDTQYFGPGTRLTVL.

The CDR3 loop is CASSIGGEGFYNSPLHF. The CDR3 nucleotides read TGTGCCAGTAGTATAGGTGGAGAAGGTTTCTATAATTCACCCCTCCACTTT. The chain has TRBV19 and TRBJ1-6; D ambiguous. Looked up from germline, CDR1 is LNHDA and CDR2 is SQIVND (reference sequence). The CDR3 is made up of 17 amino acids. V was trimmed by 1 base and J by 3 bases, leaving 13 bases between them.

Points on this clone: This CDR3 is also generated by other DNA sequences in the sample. The CDR3 sequence: CASSYPGAGETQYF. Written as DNA, the CDR3 is TGTGCCAGCAGTTACCCGGGGGCCGGGGAGACCCAGTACTTC. This chain joins TRBV6-6 and TRBJ2-5; D is tentatively TRBD1 or TRBD2 (6 bases each). Trimming took off 2 bases at V and 5 bases at J, with 12 bases between the two ends. Germline V gives CDR1 MNHNY, CDR2 SVGAGI (reference sequence). The CDR3 spans 14 residues.

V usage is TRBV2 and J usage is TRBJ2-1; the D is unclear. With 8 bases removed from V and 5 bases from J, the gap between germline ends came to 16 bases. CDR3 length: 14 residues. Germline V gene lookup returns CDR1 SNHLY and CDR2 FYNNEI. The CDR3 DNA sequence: TGTGCCAGCCAGCTGGGAAAACAGCACAATGAGCAGTTCTTC. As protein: CASQLGKQHNEQFF.

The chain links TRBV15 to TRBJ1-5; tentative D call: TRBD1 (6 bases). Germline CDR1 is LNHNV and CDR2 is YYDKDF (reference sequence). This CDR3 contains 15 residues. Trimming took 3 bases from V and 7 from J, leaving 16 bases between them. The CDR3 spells CATSSSRGAGQPQHF. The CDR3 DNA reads TGTGCCACCAGCAGTAGTCGGGGGGCTGGGCAGCCCCAGCATTTT. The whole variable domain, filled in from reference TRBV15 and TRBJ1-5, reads DAMVIQNPRYQVTQFGKPVTLSCSQTLNHNVMYWYQQKSSQAPKLLFHYYDKDFNNEADTPDNFQSRRPNTSFCFLDIRSPGLGDTAMYLCATSSSRGAGQPQHFGDGTRLSIL.

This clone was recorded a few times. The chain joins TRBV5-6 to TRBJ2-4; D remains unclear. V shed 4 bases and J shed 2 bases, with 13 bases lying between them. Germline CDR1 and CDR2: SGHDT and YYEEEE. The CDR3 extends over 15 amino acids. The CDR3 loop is CASSPATEPKNIQYF. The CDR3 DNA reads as TGTGCCAGCAGCCCAGCTACGGAACCCAAAAACATTCAGTACTTC. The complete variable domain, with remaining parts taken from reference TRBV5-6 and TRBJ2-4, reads DAGVTQSPTHLIKTRGQQVTLRCSPKSGHDTVSWYQQALGQGPQFIFQYYEEEERQRGNFPDRFSGHQFPNYSSELNVNALLLGDSALYLCASSPATEPKNIQYFGAGTRLSVL.

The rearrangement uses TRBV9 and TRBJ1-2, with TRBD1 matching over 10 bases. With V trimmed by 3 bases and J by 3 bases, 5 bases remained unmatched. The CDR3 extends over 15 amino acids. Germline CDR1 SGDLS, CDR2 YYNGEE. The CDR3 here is CASSGDRGRDYGYTF. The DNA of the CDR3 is TGTGCCAGCAGCGGTGACAGGGGGCGAGACTATGGCTACACCTTC.

The CDR3 DNA reads TGCGCCAGCAGCCAAGATCCCCCTGGGACACTCAACACCGGGGAGCTGTTTTTT. Amino acids: CASSQDPPGTLNTGELFF. The V and J genes are TRBV4-1 and TRBJ2-2; D perhaps matches TRBD1 (6 bases). The CDR3 loop spans 18 amino acids. The germline V and J ends were trimmed by 0 bases and 2 bases, with 16 bases remaining between them. CDR1 is MGHRA and CDR2 is YSYEKL in the germline V gene.

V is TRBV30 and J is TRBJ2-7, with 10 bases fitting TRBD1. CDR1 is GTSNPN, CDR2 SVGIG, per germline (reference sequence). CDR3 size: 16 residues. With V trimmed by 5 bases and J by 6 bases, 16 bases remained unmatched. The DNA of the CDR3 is TGTGCCTGGGGGACAGGGGAGAGCGGACTGGTGAGCGAGCAGTACTTC. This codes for CAWGTGESGLVSEQYF.

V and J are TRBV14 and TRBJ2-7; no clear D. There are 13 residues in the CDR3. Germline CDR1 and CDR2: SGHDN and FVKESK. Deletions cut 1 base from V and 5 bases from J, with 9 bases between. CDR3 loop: CASSQVQDNEQYF. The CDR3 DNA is TGTGCCAGCAGCCAAGTTCAGGATAACGAGCAGTACTTC.

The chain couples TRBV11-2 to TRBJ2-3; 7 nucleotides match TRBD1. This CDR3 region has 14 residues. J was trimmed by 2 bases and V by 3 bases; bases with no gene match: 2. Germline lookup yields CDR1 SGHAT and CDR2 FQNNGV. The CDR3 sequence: CASSFTGATDTQYF. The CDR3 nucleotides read TGTGCCAGCAGCTTTACAGGGGCCACAGATACGCAGTATTTT.

The CDR3 DNA reads as TGTGCCAGCGGGCCCCGTGAAACAGATACGCAGTATTTT. Protein product: CASGPRETDTQYF. This chain connects TRBV2 to TRBJ2-3; D is unresolved. V lost 8 bases and J lost 3, with 12 bases in between. Per the germline V gene, CDR1 is SNHLY and CDR2 is FYNNEI. This CDR3 is built from 13 residues.

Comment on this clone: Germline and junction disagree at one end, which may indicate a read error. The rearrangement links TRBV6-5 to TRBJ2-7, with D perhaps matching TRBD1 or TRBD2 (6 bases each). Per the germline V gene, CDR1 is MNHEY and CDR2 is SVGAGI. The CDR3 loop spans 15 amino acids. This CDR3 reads CASSYSSMRGAYFNF. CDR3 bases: TGTGCCAGCAGTTACTCGAGTATGAGGGGGGCCTATTTCAACTTC.

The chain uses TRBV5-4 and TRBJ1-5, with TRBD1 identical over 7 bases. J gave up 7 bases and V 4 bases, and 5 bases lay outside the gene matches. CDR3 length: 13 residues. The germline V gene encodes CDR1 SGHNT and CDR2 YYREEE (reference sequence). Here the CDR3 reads CASSAGQNQPQHF. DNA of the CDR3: TGTGCCAGCAGCGCGGGACAGAACCAGCCCCAGCATTTT.

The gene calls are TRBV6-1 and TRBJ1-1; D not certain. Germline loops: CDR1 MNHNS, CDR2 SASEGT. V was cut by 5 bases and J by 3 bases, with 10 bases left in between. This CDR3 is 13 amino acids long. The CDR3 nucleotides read TGTGCCAGCAGTTCCGGGTTATACACTGAAGCTTTCTTT. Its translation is CASSSGLYTEAFF.

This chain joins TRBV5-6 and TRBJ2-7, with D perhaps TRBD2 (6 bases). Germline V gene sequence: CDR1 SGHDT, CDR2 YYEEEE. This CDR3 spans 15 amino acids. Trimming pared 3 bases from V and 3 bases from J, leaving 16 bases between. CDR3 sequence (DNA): TGTGCCAGCAGCTACGGGGCCGGGACTCTCTACGAGCAGTACTTC. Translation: CASSYGAGTLYEQYF. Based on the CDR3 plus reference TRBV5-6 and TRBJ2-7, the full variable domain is DAGVTQSPTHLIKTRGQQVTLRCSPKSGHDTVSWYQQALGQGPQFIFQYYEEEERQRGNFPDRFSGHQFPNYSSELNVNALLLGDSALYLCASSYGAGTLYEQYFGPGTRLTVT.

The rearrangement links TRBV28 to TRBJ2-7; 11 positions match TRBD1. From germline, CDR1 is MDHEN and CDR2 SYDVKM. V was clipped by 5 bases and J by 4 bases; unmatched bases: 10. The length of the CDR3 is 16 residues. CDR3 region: CASSPGVGDRGYEQYF. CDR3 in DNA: TGTGCCAGCAGTCCAGGGGTGGGGGACAGGGGGTACGAGCAGTACTTC. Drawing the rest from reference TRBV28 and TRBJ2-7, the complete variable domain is DVKVTQSSRYLVKRTGEKVFLECVQDMDHENMFWYRQDPGLGLRLIYFSYDVKMKEKGDIPEGYSVSREKKERFSLILESASTNQTSMYLCASSPGVGDRGYEQYFGPGTRLTVT.

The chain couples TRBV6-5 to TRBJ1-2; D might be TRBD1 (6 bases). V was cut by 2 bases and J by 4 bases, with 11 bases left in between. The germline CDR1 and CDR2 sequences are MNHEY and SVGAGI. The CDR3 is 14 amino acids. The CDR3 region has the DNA TGTGCCAGCAGTTACGGCAGGGGCCCCTATGGCTACACCTTC. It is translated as CASSYGRGPYGYTF.